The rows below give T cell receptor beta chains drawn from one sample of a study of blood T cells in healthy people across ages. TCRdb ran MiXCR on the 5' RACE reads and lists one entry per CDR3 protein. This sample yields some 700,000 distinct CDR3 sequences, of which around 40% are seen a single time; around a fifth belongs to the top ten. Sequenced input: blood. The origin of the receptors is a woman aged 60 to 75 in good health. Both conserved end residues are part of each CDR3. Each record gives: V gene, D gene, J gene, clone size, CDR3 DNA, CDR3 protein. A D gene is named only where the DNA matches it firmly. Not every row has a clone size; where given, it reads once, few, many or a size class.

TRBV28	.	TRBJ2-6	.	TGTGCCAGCAGTAAAAACGGGGGGGCCAACGTCCTGACTTTC	CASSKNGGANVLTF
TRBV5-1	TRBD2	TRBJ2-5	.	TGCGCCAGCAGCTACGGACTAGCGGAAGAGACCCAGTACTTC	CASSYGLAEETQYF
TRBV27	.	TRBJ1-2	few	TGTGCCAGCAGTTCTAGGGTTAACTATGGCTACACCTTC	CASSSRVNYGYTF
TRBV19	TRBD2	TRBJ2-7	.	TGTGCCAGTAGTATATGGGCTAGCGGACGCTACGAGCAGTACTTC	CASSIWASGRYEQYF
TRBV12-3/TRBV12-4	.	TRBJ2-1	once	TGTGCCAGCAAACCGGCCCCCAGCTCCTACAACGAGCAGTTCTTC	CASKPAPSSYNEQFF
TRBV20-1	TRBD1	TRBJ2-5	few	TGCAGTGCTAGACGCCTGGGACAGCTCTTCGGAGAGACCCAGTACTTC	CSARRLGQLFGETQYF
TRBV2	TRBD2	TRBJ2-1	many	TGTGCCAGCAGCGGAACTAGCGACAAAGGGTACAATGAGCAGTTCTTC	CASSGTSDKGYNEQFF
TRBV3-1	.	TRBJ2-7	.	TGTGCCAGCAGGCCAGGACGGGTCAATGAGCAGTACTTC	CASRPGRVNEQYF
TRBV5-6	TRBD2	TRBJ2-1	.	TGTGCCAGCAGCTTGGGATCTAGCGGTAGGAATGAGCAGTTCTTC	CASSLGSSGRNEQFF
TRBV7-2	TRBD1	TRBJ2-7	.	TGTGCCAGCAGCTTTCCGGGACAGGGGAGGGGCTCCTACGAGCAGTACTTC	CASSFPGQGRGSYEQYF
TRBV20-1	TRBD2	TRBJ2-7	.	TGCAGTGCTAGAGATTGGGCTAGCGGGACTTACGAGCAGTACTTC	CSARDWASGTYEQYF
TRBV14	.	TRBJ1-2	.	TGTGCCAGCACTAGGTCCCCAGAAAGGGGCTACACCTTC	CASTRSPERGYTF
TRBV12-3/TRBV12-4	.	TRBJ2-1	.	TGTGCCAGCAGTTACGGGAGTAGAGGCGATGAGCAGTTCTTC	CASSYGSRGDEQFF
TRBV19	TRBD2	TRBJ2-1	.	TGTGCCAGTAGTACCGGGACTAGCGTCTCCAATGAGCAGTTCTTC	CASSTGTSVSNEQFF
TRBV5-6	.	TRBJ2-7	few	TGTGCCAGCAGCTTGGAGGCAGGGACCTCCTACGAGCAGTACTTC	CASSLEAGTSYEQYF
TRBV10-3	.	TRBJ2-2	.	TGTGCCATCAGGCCAGGATCCGCCGGGGAGCTGTTTTTT	CAIRPGSAGELFF
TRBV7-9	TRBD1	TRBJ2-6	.	TGTGCCAGCAGCTTAGCGGGGACAGGGAGAGTCTCTGGGGCCAACGTCCTGACTTTC	CASSLAGTGRVSGANVLTF
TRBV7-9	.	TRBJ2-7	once	TGCGCCAACGTCGTGGGTCCGGATGAGCAGTACTTC	CANVVGPDEQYF
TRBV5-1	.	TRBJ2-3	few	TGCGCCAGCACCAGAGACAGACTCACAGATACGCAGTATTTT	CASTRDRLTDTQYF
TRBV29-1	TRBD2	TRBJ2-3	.	TGCAGCGTGGGTGGACTAGCGGGGGAGACGGATACGCAGTATTTT	CSVGGLAGETDTQYF
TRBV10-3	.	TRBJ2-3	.	TGTGCCACCCTCCCCACCCCACCGGGAACCCTGGGCACAGATACGCAGTATTTT	CATLPTPPGTLGTDTQYF
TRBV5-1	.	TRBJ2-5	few	TGCGCCAGCAGCATGCAAGAAGAGACCCAGTACTTC	CASSMQEETQYF
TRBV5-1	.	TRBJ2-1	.	TGCGCCAGCAGCTTGGCCTTGGGGGGCTACAATGAGCAGTTCTTC	CASSLALGGYNEQFF
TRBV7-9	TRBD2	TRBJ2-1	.	TGTGCCAGCAGCTTTGACAGCGGGGGGGCTGGCAATGAGCAGTTCTTC	CASSFDSGGAGNEQFF
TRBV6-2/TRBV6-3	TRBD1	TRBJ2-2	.	TGCGCCAGCACAAGGGGACAGGTGCTATTAGGGGAGCTGTTTTTT	CASTRGQVLLGELFF
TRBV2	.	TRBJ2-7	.	TGTGCCAGCTCCAGGGGCGCGCGTCACGAGCAGTACTTC	CASSRGARHEQYF
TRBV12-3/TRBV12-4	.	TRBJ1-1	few	TGTGCCAGCAGCCCCGCGTTAGGGGCTGAAGCTTTCTTT	CASSPALGAEAFF
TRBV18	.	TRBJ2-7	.	TGTGCCAGCTCCGCACAGGGTCACTCCTACGAGCAGTACTTC	CASSAQGHSYEQYF
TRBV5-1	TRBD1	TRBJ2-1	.	TGCGTCAGCAGCCTAAGGACAGGCGCCCTCGTCGGAGAGCAGTTCTTC	CVSSLRTGALVGEQFF
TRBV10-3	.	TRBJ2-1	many	TGTGCCATCAGGGGGAACGACGGACGGAGCTCCTACAATGAGCAGTTCTTC	CAIRGNDGRSSYNEQFF
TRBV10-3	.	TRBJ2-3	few	TGTGCCATGGCGTCTAGCACAGATACGCAGTATTTT	CAMASSTDTQYF
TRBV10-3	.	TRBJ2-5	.	TGTGCCATCAGTGACTTAAAGACCCAGTACTTC	CAISDLKTQYF
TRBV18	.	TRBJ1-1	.	TGTGCCAGCTCACCGAGGGTTGATCTGGACACTGAAGCCTTCTTT	CASSPRVDLDTEAFF
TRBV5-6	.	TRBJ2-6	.	TGTGCCAGCAGCTGGAGGGTTCACTCTGGGGCCAACGTCCTGACTTTC	CASSWRVHSGANVLTF
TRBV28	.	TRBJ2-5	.	TGTGCCAGCAGTTCTTCCGGGACCACTACCTACAATGAGCAGTACTTC	CASSSSGTTTYNEQYF
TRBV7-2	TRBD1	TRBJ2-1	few	TGTGCCAGCAGCGGAAGGGGGCCCAATGAGCAGTTCTTC	CASSGRGPNEQFF
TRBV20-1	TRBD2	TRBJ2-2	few	TGCAGTGCCGCCGAGACTAGCGGGAGTGTTACCGGGGAGCTGTTTTTT	CSAAETSGSVTGELFF
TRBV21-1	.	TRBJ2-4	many	TGTGCCAGCAGCCTACACGGTGGGATCCTAGCCAAAAACATTCAGTACTTC	CASSLHGGILAKNIQYF
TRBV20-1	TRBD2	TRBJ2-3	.	TGCAGTGCTAGAGTGGGGACTAGCGGGGGGATCACAGATACGCAGTATTTT	CSARVGTSGGITDTQYF
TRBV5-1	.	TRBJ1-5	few	TGCGCCAGCAGCTGGGGCGAACAGGGAGGCGATCAGCCCCAGCATTTT	CASSWGEQGGDQPQHF
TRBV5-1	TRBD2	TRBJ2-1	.	TGCGCCAGCACCAGCTCGGGAGGGAGCTCCTACAATGAGCAGTTCTTC	CASTSSGGSSYNEQFF
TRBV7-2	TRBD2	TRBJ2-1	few	TGTGCCAGCAGCTACCCTAGCGGGTACAATGAGCAGTTCTTC	CASSYPSGYNEQFF
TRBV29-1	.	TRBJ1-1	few	TGCAGCGTTGGTCGGAGGGGCGAGCTTAGCGCTGAAGCTTTCTTT	CSVGRRGELSAEAFF
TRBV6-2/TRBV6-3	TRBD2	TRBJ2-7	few	TGTGCCAGCAGTTATAGCGGGATTTCCTACGAGCAGTACTTC	CASSYSGISYEQYF
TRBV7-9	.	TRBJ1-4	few	TGTGCCAGCAGCAACTCAGCTACCGGAACTAATGAAAAACTGTTTTTT	CASSNSATGTNEKLFF
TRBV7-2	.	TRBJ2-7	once	TGTGCCAACAGCTTAGGACTATGGGGTGATTACGAGCAGTACTTC	CANSLGLWGDYEQYF
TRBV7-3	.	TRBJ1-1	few	TGTGCCAGCAGTGCACCGGGACGTATGAACACTGAAGCTTTCTTT	CASSAPGRMNTEAFF
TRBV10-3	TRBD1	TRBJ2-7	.	TGTGCCATCAGCACAGACAGGGGAGCATCCTACGAGCAGTACTTC	CAISTDRGASYEQYF
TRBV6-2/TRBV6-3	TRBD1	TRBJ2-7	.	TGTGCCAGCAGTAGACAGGGGCGAAGCGAGCAGTACTTC	CASSRQGRSEQYF
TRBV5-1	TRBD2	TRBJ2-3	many	TGCGCCAGCAGCTCGCTCGGCGCGGGGGCAGATACGCAGTATTTT	CASSSLGAGADTQYF
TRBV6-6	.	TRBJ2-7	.	TGTGCCAGCACTCGGGACACAGCCTACGAGCAGTACTTC	CASTRDTAYEQYF
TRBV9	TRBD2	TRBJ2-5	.	TGTGCCAGCAGCGTAGCTACCGGGGGGGGCCCCCAAGAGACCCAGTACTTC	CASSVATGGGPQETQYF
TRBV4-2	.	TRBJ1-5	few	TGTGCCAGCAGCCAAGATTTACCCCGGGCCGGGTTTCAGCCCCAGCATTTT	CASSQDLPRAGFQPQHF
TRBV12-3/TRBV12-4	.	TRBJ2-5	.	TGTGCCAGCAGGTTGGCGGGCCTGGTGGAGACCCAGTACTTC	CASRLAGLVETQYF
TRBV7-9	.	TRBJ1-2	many	TGTGCCAGCAGCTTATCGGAGGGTGGCTACACCTTC	CASSLSEGGYTF